This T cell receptor beta chain appears in the sequencing data of a study of T cell responses to AZD1222 COVID-19 vaccine. Note on this clone: Its antigen is unidentified.

TCRdb's copy holds only in-frame clones and misses some; the assay was immunoSEQ multiplex PCR. The table lists over 140,000 clones, about 92% of them singletons, with about 3.7% in the top ten. The CDR3 spans 15 residues. The germline V and J ends were trimmed by 6 bases and 2 bases, with 14 bases remaining between them. Germline CDR1 MDHEN, CDR2 SYDVKM. Overall study findings and caveats: Most donors were white British, females outnumbered males, and clonal diversity was possibly underestimated. Spike-specific TCR breadth and depth rose after two AZD1222 doses. Repertoires were obtained only post-peak T cell response.

Second-dose intervals of approximately 4 or approximately 12 weeks were pooled. V gene TRBV28 combines with J gene TRBJ1-3; D is undetermined. Here the sequenced sample was peripheral blood, taken 28 days after the second AZD1222 dose. The sequence derives from an adult who received the AZD1222 COVID-19 vaccine. The CDR3 nucleotides are TGTGCCAGCAGCTGGAGAGGAAACACTGGAAACACCATATATTTT. Encoded protein: CASSWRGNTGNTIYF. The variable domain in full, completed from reference TRBV28 and TRBJ1-3, reads DVKVTQSSRYLVKRTGEKVFLECVQDMDHENMFWYRQDPGLGLRLIYFSYDVKMKEKGDIPEGYSVSREKKERFSLILESASTNQTSMYLCASSWRGNTGNTIYFGEGSWLTVV.